A single sample is the source of the 7 T cell receptor beta chains below, sequenced in a study of T cell responses to AZD1222 COVID-19 vaccine. Clones were sequenced by immunoSEQ multiplex PCR, and TCRdb holds only the in-frame ones, with some missing. Of 150,000 to 200,000 clones listed, roughly nine tenths are singletons. This material consisted of peripheral blood, taken on day 0 of AZD1222 vaccination. These receptors originate from an adult in good health.

CDR3 coding DNA: TGTGCCAGCAGTACACAGGGGGCCACTGAAGCTTTCTTT. Translated: CASSTQGATEAFF. The J gene is TRBJ1-1, the V gene TRBV6-5; TRBD1 agrees at 9 bases. J gave up 4 bases and V 5 bases, and 2 bases lay outside the gene matches. The CDR3 sequence is 13 residues long. Germline V CDR1 and CDR2: MNHEY, SVGAGI.

The chain links TRBV27 to TRBJ1-5, with D possibly matching TRBD1 (5 bases). Trimming cost V 6 bases and J 5 bases, with 20 bases left between them. Germline CDR1 reads MNHEY; CDR2 reads SMNVEV (reference sequence). The CDR3 length is 16 residues. The DNA for the CDR3 is TGTGCCAGCAGACTCGGGACTTCATCTCGGGATCAGCCCCAGCATTTT. Protein: CASRLGTSSRDQPQHF.

The J gene is TRBJ1-2, the V gene TRBV6-4, with D unclear. The CDR3 consists of 12 residues. The ends were cut back, 4 bases at V and 4 bases at J, with 7 bases in the middle. CDR1 and CDR2 from the germline V gene are MRHNA and SNTAGT. The CDR3 DNA follows: TGTGCCAGCAGTGGGTTGAGCTATGGCTACACCTTC. Its translation is CASSGLSYGYTF.

The rearrangement links TRBV20-1 to TRBJ2-1, with TRBD2 as a possible D gene (6 bases). Germline loops: CDR1 DFQATT, CDR2 SNEGSKA (reference sequence). Trimming removed 5 bases at V and 15 bases at J, with 14 bases between. The CDR3 consists of 10 residues. The CDR3 loop reads CSAHRDFSFF. CDR3 bases: TGCAGTGCTCACCGGGACTTTTCGTTCTTC.

The V gene is TRBV27, the J gene TRBJ1-4, with no clear D. Germline V gene sequence: CDR1 MNHEY, CDR2 SMNVEV (reference sequence). The germline V and J ends were trimmed by 7 bases and 8 bases, with 23 bases remaining between them. This CDR3 region has 16 residues. The CDR3 reads CASTSAGGRMKEKLFF. DNA of the CDR3: TGTGCCAGCACGTCCGCAGGCGGGCGTATGAAAGAAAAACTGTTTTTT.

This clone was counted between two and nine times. The chain uses TRBV25-1 and TRBJ2-2, with 9 bases that match TRBD2. The CDR3 loop spans 15 amino acids. The germline gives CDR1 MGHDK, CDR2 SYGVNS. V shed 3 bases, J shed 7 bases, and the junction held 6 bases outside the gene matches. As DNA, the CDR3 is TGTGCCAGCAGTGAGCGGGAGGGAGATATCGGGGAGCTGTTTTTT. Its translation is CASSEREGDIGELFF. Combining the CDR3 with reference TRBV25-1 and TRBJ2-2 gives the whole variable domain EADIYQTPRYLVIGTGKKITLECSQTMGHDKMYWYQQDPGMELHLIHYSYGVNSTEKGDLSSESTVSRIRTEHFPLTLESARPSHTSQYLCASSEREGDIGELFFGEGSRLTVL.

This clone was found a few times. The chain employs TRBV18 and TRBJ2-5; the D gene is possibly TRBD2 (5 bases). Germline CDR1 KGHSH, CDR2 LQKENI. The V end was cut by 4 bases, the J end by 5 bases, with 14 bases between. The CDR3 loop spans 14 amino acids. CDR3 coding DNA: TGTGCCAGCTCACAGGAGGTGGGGAGCGAGACCCAGTACTTC. This codes for CASSQEVGSETQYF.